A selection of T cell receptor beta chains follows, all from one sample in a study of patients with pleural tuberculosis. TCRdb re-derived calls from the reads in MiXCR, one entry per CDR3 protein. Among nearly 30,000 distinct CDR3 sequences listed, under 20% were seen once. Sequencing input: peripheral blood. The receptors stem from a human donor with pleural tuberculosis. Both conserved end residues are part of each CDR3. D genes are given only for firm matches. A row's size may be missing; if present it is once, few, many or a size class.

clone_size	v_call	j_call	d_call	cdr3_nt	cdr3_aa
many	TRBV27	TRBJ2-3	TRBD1	TGTGCCAGCAGTACTAAGGGACAGCTTAGCACAGATACGCAGTATTTT	CASSTKGQLSTDTQYF
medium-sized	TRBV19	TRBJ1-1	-	TGTGCCAGTACCAACCGAGGTGAAGCTTTCTTT	CASTNRGEAFF
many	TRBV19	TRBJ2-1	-	TGTGCCAGTAGTATAGATCGGCCAGGGAGCTCCTACAATGAGCAGTTCTTC	CASSIDRPGSSYNEQFF
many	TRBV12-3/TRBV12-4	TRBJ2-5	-	TGTGCCAGCAGTCCGTCCAACGGGGAGACCCAGTACTTC	CASSPSNGETQYF
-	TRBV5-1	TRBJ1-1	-	TGCGCCAGCAGGACAGGCGAGACCATGGACACTGAAGCTTTCTTT	CASRTGETMDTEAFF
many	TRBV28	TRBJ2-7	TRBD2	TGTGCCAGCAGTTTACCAGGACTAGCTCTTTACGAGCAGTACTTC	CASSLPGLALYEQYF
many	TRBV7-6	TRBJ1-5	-	TGTGCCAGCAGCCCGACAAACAGTGAAGATCAGCCCCAGCATTTT	CASSPTNSEDQPQHF
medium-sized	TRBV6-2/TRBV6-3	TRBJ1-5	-	TGTGCCAGCAGTTACCTGAATCAGCCCCAGCATTTT	CASSYLNQPQHF
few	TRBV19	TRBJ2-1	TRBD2	TGTGCCAGTAGTATGCCGCCAGCGGGGGGATACAATGAGCAGTTCTTC	CASSMPPAGGYNEQFF
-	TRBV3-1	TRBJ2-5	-	TGTGCCAGCAGCCCACCAGAGGCAGAAGAGGCCCAGTACTTC	CASSPPEAEEAQYF
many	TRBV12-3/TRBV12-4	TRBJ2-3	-	TGTGCCAGCAGTTTGGGTGACGCAGATACGCAGTATTTT	CASSLGDADTQYF
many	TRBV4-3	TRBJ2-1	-	TGCGCCAGCAGCCAAGATCCCGCAGGCAATGAGCAGTTCTTC	CASSQDPAGNEQFF
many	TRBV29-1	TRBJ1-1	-	TGCAGTGCTACCCCCGCAGTCGCCTATGAAGCTTTCTTT	CSATPAVAYEAFF
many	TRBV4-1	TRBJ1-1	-	TGCGCCAGCAGCCAAGACGCAGGGAGTGTCGCTGAAGCTTTCTTT	CASSQDAGSVAEAFF
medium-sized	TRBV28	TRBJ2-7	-	TGTGCCAGCAGTCCCCTTAGGCTTGGCGCTTACGAGCAGTACTTC	CASSPLRLGAYEQYF
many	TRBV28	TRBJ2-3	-	TGTGCCAGCGGGAGCAGGGGTCTGGGGGCAGATACGCAGTATTTT	CASGSRGLGADTQYF
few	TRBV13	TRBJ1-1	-	TGTGCCAGCAGCAGTCGGCCGCTAGAAGCTTTCTTT	CASSSRPLEAFF
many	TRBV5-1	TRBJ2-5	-	TGCGCCAGCAGCACAGGGACAGCGGGGGAGACCCAGTACTTC	CASSTGTAGETQYF
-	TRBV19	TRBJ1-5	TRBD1	TGTTTCAGTAGTACACAGGGGTTCAATCAGCCCCAGCATTTT	CFSSTQGFNQPQHF
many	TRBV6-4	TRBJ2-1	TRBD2	TGTGCCAGCAGTGGGGACTTAGCGGGGTCCAATGAGCAGTTCTTC	CASSGDLAGSNEQFF
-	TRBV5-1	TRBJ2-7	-	TGCGCCAGCAGCCCCGCGCGAGCCAATGACGAGCAGTACTTC	CASSPARANDEQYF
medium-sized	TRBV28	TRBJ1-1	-	TGTGCCAGCAGTTTAACAGGGAGAAACACTGAAGCTTTCTTT	CASSLTGRNTEAFF
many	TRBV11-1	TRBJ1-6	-	TGTGCCAGCAGTCCGGGACCCAGCCCGAATTCACCCCTCCACTTT	CASSPGPSPNSPLHF
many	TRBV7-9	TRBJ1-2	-	TGTGCCAGCAGCCTGGGGACCTACTATGGCTACACCTTC	CASSLGTYYGYTF
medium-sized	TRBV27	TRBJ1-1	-	TGTGCCAGCAAAGGACGGGAGAACACTGAAGCTTTCTTT	CASKGRENTEAFF
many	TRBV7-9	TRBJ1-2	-	TGTGCCAGCAGCTTAGTTCAGGGGAACTATGGCTACACCTTC	CASSLVQGNYGYTF
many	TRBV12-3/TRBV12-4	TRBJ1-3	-	TGTGCCAGCAATCGATACTTGACGGCCTCTGGAAACACCATATATTTT	CASNRYLTASGNTIYF
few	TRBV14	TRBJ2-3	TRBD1	TGTGCCAGCAGCCTTGGACAGGGGGCGCAAGATACGCAGTATTTT	CASSLGQGAQDTQYF
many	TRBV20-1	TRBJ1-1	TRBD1	TGCAGTGCTAGAGATGAGGGCAGGGGGGACACTGAAGCTTTCTTT	CSARDEGRGDTEAFF
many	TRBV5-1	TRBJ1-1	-	TGCGCCAGCAGCTTGCACGGGAACTCTGAAGCTTTCTTT	CASSLHGNSEAFF
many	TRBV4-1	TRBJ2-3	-	TGCGCCAGCAGCCCCCTCGGAGGCTACACAGATACGCAGTATTTT	CASSPLGGYTDTQYF
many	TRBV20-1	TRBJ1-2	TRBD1	TGCAGTGCTACGGCAGGGGGGGACTATGGCTACACCTTC	CSATAGGDYGYTF
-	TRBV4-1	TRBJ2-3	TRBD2	TGCGCCAGCAGCCAAATCATCCCTAGCGGGGGACGAAGCACAGATACGCAGTATTTT	CASSQIIPSGGRSTDTQYF
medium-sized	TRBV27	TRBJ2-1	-	TGTGCCAGCAGTCTGAGCTCCTACAATGAGCAGTTCTTC	CASSLSSYNEQFF
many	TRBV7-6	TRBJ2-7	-	TGTGCCAGCAGCTTAGGACTACGGTCTTACGAGCAGTACTTC	CASSLGLRSYEQYF
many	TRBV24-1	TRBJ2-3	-	TGTGCCACCAGTGATAGGCTAGAATCAGATACGCAGTATTTT	CATSDRLESDTQYF
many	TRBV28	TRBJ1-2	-	TGTGCCAGCAGTTCCGGCGACGATAGGGGCTACACCTTC	CASSSGDDRGYTF